This T cell receptor (beta chain) is from a study of neurological immune-mediated disorders. One entry per CDR3 protein results from TCRdb running MiXCR on the 5' RACE reads. The sample has about 46,000 distinct CDR3 sequences; 1.9% are singletons. This clonotype was counted a few times. The CDR3 spans 13 residues. Germline CDR1 reads MGHRA; CDR2 reads YSYEKL. The germline V and J ends were trimmed by 2 bases and 6 bases, with 8 bases remaining between them. The clonotype comes from a woman between 40 and 50 years old with multiple sclerosis. Sequencing was performed on PBMCs. The V call is TRBV4-1, the J call TRBJ1-5; no clear D gene. The CDR3: CASSQLVGQPQHF. The DNA for the CDR3 is TGCGCCAGCAGCCAACTGGTGGGTCAGCCCCAGCATTTT.